The 14 T cell receptor beta chains below all came from one sample that was sequenced in a study of T cell repertoires in cytomegalovirus infection (dated 2019 in TCRdb). The sample was run on an Illumina HiSeq 1500. The public reads were run again by TCRdb, first through fastp at Q25 and then through MiXCR, and only productive beta chains were kept. Each CDR3 protein gets just one entry, which takes the most common genes and DNA from the rows behind it. For this sample the table gives 230,000 or so distinct CDR3 sequences, of which about 38% were detected only once. The leading ten clones occupy roughly three fifths of the sample. The sample's treatment or condition label, in plain terms: in vitro stimulation with specific CMV peptide epitopes to enrich CMV-specific T cells. The antigens these receptors bind are not known. The sample here was CD8+ T cells from cultured PBMCs, taken from culture after CMV antigen stimulation. These receptors all come from a human donor in good health (CMV status not recorded). Some clones in this sample may be carry-over from other donors' samples.

CDR3 nucleotide sequence: TGTGCCAGCGGACACCCGACCGTCGGGGAGCTGTTTTTT. Its protein product is CASGHPTVGELFF. The chain uses TRBV6-1 and TRBJ2-2; D is perhaps TRBD1 (5 bases). The CDR3 covers 13 residues. Trimming left V 8 bases short and J 7 bases short, with 14 bases between. CDR1 is MNHNS and CDR2 is SASEGT in the germline V gene.

V and J are TRBV19 and TRBJ2-2; D uncertain. Germline CDR1 LNHDA, CDR2 SQIVND (reference sequence). The V gene lost 8 bases and the J gene lost 3 bases, with 7 bases spanning the gap. This CDR3 is built from 12 residues. The CDR3 region is CASGPYTGELFF. CDR3 bases: TGTGCCAGTGGACCGTACACCGGGGAGCTGTTTTTT.

A few counts support this clonotype. This chain connects TRBV7-3 to TRBJ2-7; 8 nucleotides match TRBD1. Germline loops: CDR1 SGHTA, CDR2 FQGTGA. V trimming: 3 bases; J trimming: 3 bases; junction bases outside the gene matches: 1. The CDR3 is made up of 13 amino acids. This chain's CDR3 is CASSFGTGYEQYF. CDR3 bases: TGTGCCAGCAGCTTCGGGACAGGCTACGAGCAGTACTTC.

The chain carries TRBV6-2 or TRBV6-3 and TRBJ2-2; D ambiguous. The germline V and J ends were trimmed by 2 bases and 6 bases, with 13 bases remaining between them. CDR1 is MNHEY, CDR2 SVGEGT, per germline. This CDR3 has 15 residues. CDR3 nucleotide sequence: TGTGCCAGCAGTTACATCGGGCTCTCCCCCGGGGAGCTGTTTTTT. It encodes CASSYIGLSPGELFF.

Worth noting for this clonotype: The junction departs from germline at one end; a sequencing error may be responsible. The V call is TRBV20-1, the J call TRBJ1-5; 7 bases line up with TRBD1. Germline V gene data show CDR1 as DFQATT and CDR2 as SNEGSKA (reference sequence). CDR3 length: 16 residues. The DNA for the CDR3 is TGCAGTGCCCGGACAGGTGAGGGATATAGCAATCAGCCCCCGCATTTT. Translation: CSARTGEGYSNQPPHF.

This clonotype turned up a few times. The rearrangement uses TRBV27 and TRBJ2-7; TRBD2 agrees at 7 bases. Germline V gene sequence: CDR1 MNHEY, CDR2 SMNVEV (reference sequence). The CDR3 sequence is 16 residues long. V shed 3 bases, J shed 0 bases, and the junction held 8 bases outside the gene matches. CDR3 residues: CASSLNGRSLSYEQYF. CDR3 coding DNA: TGTGCCAGCAGTTTGAACGGGAGGTCTCTCTCCTACGAGCAGTACTTC.

This rearrangement joins TRBV28 to TRBJ2-1, with D perhaps TRBD2 (5 bases). This CDR3 has 14 amino acids. Germline CDR1 reads MDHEN; CDR2 reads SYDVKM. The V gene lost 7 bases and the J gene lost 3 bases, with 13 bases spanning the gap. The CDR3 spells CASIGGLDYNEQFF. CDR3 nucleotide sequence: TGTGCCAGCATCGGAGGACTCGACTACAATGAGCAGTTCTTC.

V is TRBV19 and J is TRBJ2-7, with unresolved D. V shed 5 bases and J shed 3 bases, with 11 bases lying between them. CDR3 length equals 13 residues. From germline, CDR1 is LNHDA and CDR2 SQIVND (reference sequence). CDR3 amino acids: CASSPEDRYEQYF. The CDR3 DNA is TGTGCCAGTAGTCCCGAGGACCGCTACGAGCAGTACTTC.

J is TRBJ2-7 and V is TRBV11-2; D is unresolved. Germline values: CDR1 SGHAT, CDR2 FQNNGV. This CDR3 region has 11 residues. Trimming cost V 5 bases and J 6 bases, with 8 bases left between them. The CDR3 sequence is CASSIGTEQYF. In nucleotides, the CDR3 is TGTGCCAGCAGCATCGGTACCGAGCAGTACTTC.

This clonotype appeared a few times. The chain employs TRBV7-8 and TRBJ2-3, with 8 bases that match TRBD1. From germline, CDR1 is SGHVS and CDR2 FQNEAQ. This CDR3 comprises 13 residues. J lost 6 bases, V lost 6 bases, and 5 bases had no gene match. The CDR3 coding sequence is TGTGCCAGCAGAATTCGACAGGGGGATACGCAGTATTTT. It translates to CASRIRQGDTQYF.

This clonotype was detected only a few times. The chain uses TRBV28 and TRBJ2-1, with 7 bases fitting TRBD2. Losses at the gene ends were 6 bases for V and 4 bases for J; bases not matched to a gene: 21. CDR1 is MDHEN, CDR2 SYDVKM, per germline. The CDR3 runs 19 residues. The CDR3 protein is CASRHPVRGRELEYNEQFF. The CDR3, as DNA: TGTGCCAGCAGGCACCCCGTTAGAGGGAGGGAGTTAGAGTACAATGAGCAGTTCTTC. The complete variable domain, with remaining parts taken from reference TRBV28 and TRBJ2-1, reads DVKVTQSSRYLVKRTGEKVFLECVQDMDHENMFWYRQDPGLGLRLIYFSYDVKMKEKGDIPEGYSVSREKKERFSLILESASTNQTSMYLCASRHPVRGRELEYNEQFFGPGTRLTVL.

This rearrangement joins TRBV14 to TRBJ2-5; 11 positions agree with TRBD2. V lost 5 bases to trimming and J lost 2 bases; unmatched junction nucleotides: 7. Germline lookup yields CDR1 SGHDN and CDR2 FVKESK. The CDR3 loop spans 16 amino acids. CDR3 bases: TGTGCCAGCAGCTTATGGACTAGCGGGCCACAAGAGACCCAGTACTTC. This gives the protein CASSLWTSGPQETQYF.

V and J are TRBV2 and TRBJ2-7, with 8 bases aligning to TRBD1. Germline lookup yields CDR1 SNHLY and CDR2 FYNNEI. The CDR3 covers 14 residues. V trimming: 6 bases; J trimming: 2 bases; junction bases outside the gene matches: 6. CDR3 DNA sequence: TGTGCCAGCAGGACCCGGGACAGGCCCTACGAGCAGTACTTC. Amino acids: CASRTRDRPYEQYF. Using reference TRBV2 and TRBJ2-7 for the parts outside the CDR3, the full variable domain is EPEVTQTPSHQVTQMGQEVILRCVPISNHLYFYWYRQILGQKVEFLVSFYNNEISEKSEIFDDQFSVERPDGSNFTLKIRSTKLEDSAMYFCASRTRDRPYEQYFGPGTRLTVT.

The CDR3 DNA reads TGTGCCAGCAGCTTACCCGTAGTGGGACTGGCAAACACCGGGGAGCTGTTTTTT. This translates into CASSLPVVGLANTGELFF. This chain joins TRBV7-6 and TRBJ2-2, with a tentative D call TRBD2 (6 bases). The germline V gene has CDR1 SGHVS and CDR2 FNYEAQ. V was trimmed by 2 bases and J by 2 bases, leaving 18 bases between them. The CDR3 consists of 18 residues. Full variable domain (outside the CDR3, taken from reference TRBV7-6 and TRBJ2-2): GAGVSQSPRYKVTKRGQDVALRCDPISGHVSLYWYRQALGQGPEFLTYFNYEAQQDKSGLPNDRFSAERPEGSISTLTIQRTEQRDSAMYRCASSLPVVGLANTGELFFGEGSRLTVL.